What follows describes a single T cell receptor (beta chain). The target antigen is unknown. A multiplex PCR was run with 60 Vbeta primers and 13 Jbeta primers. Data came from immunoSEQ multiplex PCR; TCRdb stores just in-frame clones and leaves some out. The data hold about 130,000 clones, with approximately 72% observed a single time. CDR3 length equals 15 residues. Germline V gives CDR1 SGDLS, CDR2 YYNGEE. V gave up 5 bases and J gave up 2 bases, with 16 bases separating them. This sample is drawn from a study of cytomegalovirus exposure and HLA in healthy donors. The overall study: Of the donors genotyped, some 400 in all, 65% to 90% fell in the Caucasian-associated ancestry cluster. Findings and caveats of the study: It was reported that the classifier diagnosed cytomegalovirus status with high specificity and sensitivity in both the original and validation cohorts. HLA allele associations emerged for around 15,000 TCR beta sequences in a later analysis, at 0.05 false discovery rate. CMV serostatus was the only recorded immune exposure for donors.

The receptor's source is a human donor in good health. The sequencing sample was made of PBMCs. The rearrangement joins TRBV9 to TRBJ2-5; D is unclear. The CDR3 here is CASRKGITNQETQYF. CDR3 coding DNA: TGTGCCAGCAGAAAAGGAATTACTAATCAAGAGACCCAGTACTTC.